A single sample gave rise to the 13 T cell receptor beta chains below, sequenced in a study of beta chain features in type 1 diabetes. All of the isolated RNA was reverse transcribed, so expressed TCRB transcripts were sequenced. Using immunoSEQ multiplex PCR, the repertoire was profiled, and TCRdb retains in-frame clones only, with some absent. The repertoire includes some 500,000 clones, about 10% of them detected once, and roughly 0.046% sits in the top ten. The source material was naive CD4+ T cells from blood. These receptors were taken from a woman aged 18-29 years in good health.

This clone was seen more than once but under ten times. The chain carries TRBV4-2 and TRBJ2-5; a weak D match, TRBD2 (5 bases). The length of the CDR3 is 14 residues. V gave up 1 base and J gave up 7 bases, with 13 bases separating them. The germline CDR1 and CDR2 sequences are LGHNA and YNFKEQ. CDR3 sequence reads: CASSQVDWAGTQYF. In DNA, the CDR3 is TGTGCCAGCAGCCAAGTCGATTGGGCGGGGACCCAGTACTTC.

This clone was detected once. The J gene is TRBJ2-5, the V gene TRBV18, with 9 bases lining up with TRBD2. Germline CDR1 reads KGHSH; CDR2 reads LQKENI. CDR3 length equals 16 residues. V was pared by 2 bases and J by 2 bases, with 6 bases of the junction left unmatched. The CDR3 region is CASSPIATSGQETQYF. Written as DNA, the CDR3 is TGTGCCAGCTCACCAATCGCGACTAGCGGTCAAGAGACCCAGTACTTC. Full variable domain (missing parts from reference TRBV18 and TRBJ2-5): NAGVMQNPRHLVRRRGQEARLRCSPMKGHSHVYWYRQLPEEGLKFMVYLQKENIIDESGMPKERFSAEFPKEGPSILRIQQVVRGDSAAYFCASSPIATSGQETQYFGPGTRLLVL.

The chain employs TRBV7-9 and TRBJ1-6; D call uncertain. This CDR3 contains 15 residues. V dropped 3 bases and J dropped 4 bases, with 10 bases sitting between them. Germline V gives CDR1 SEHNR, CDR2 FQNEAQ (reference sequence). Here the CDR3 DNA reads TGTGCCAGCAGCTTCTCTGCAGGATATAATTCACCCCTCCACTTT. It is translated as CASSFSAGYNSPLHF. Supplemented by reference TRBV7-9 and TRBJ1-6, the full variable domain reads DTGVSQNPRHKITKRGQNVTFRCDPISEHNRLYWYRQTLGQGPEFLTYFQNEAQLEKSRLLSDRFSAERPKGSFSTLEIQRTEQGDSAMYLCASSFSAGYNSPLHFGNGTRLTVT.

The genes are TRBV7-2 and TRBJ2-3; a weak D match, TRBD2 (5 bases). Per germline, CDR1 SGHTA and CDR2 FQGNSA. The CDR3 is 16 residues long. V was trimmed by 1 base and J by 0 bases, leaving 11 bases between them. CDR3 loop: CASSLGLALSTDTQYF. DNA for the CDR3: TGTGCCAGCAGCTTAGGGCTAGCCTTGAGCACAGATACGCAGTATTTT.

This clone occurred a few times. The chain has TRBV30 and TRBJ2-2; D unresolved. This CDR3 has 17 amino acids. V lost 0 bases to trimming and J lost 1 base, with 15 bases between them. CDR1 and CDR2 from the germline V gene are GTSNPN and SVGIG (reference sequence). CDR3 in amino acids: CAWSVRRRAGNTGELFF. For the CDR3, the DNA is TGTGCCTGGAGTGTACGGCGGAGAGCTGGGAACACCGGGGAGCTGTTTTTT.

This clone came up a few times. The chain employs TRBV16 and TRBJ1-2, with D hard to call. The CDR3 loop spans 14 amino acids. V lost 0 bases and J 2 bases, leaving 7 bases between the germline ends. Germline CDR1 reads KGHSY; CDR2 reads FQNENV. The CDR3 nucleotides are TGTGCCAGCAGCCAATCGCAGGTGAACTATGGCTACACCTTC. It yields the protein CASSQSQVNYGYTF.

The chain employs TRBV25-1 and TRBJ2-7; D perhaps matches TRBD1 (6 bases). The ends were cut back, 5 bases at V and 7 bases at J, with 18 bases in the middle. The CDR3 totals 14 residues. Germline V gene lookup returns CDR1 MGHDK and CDR2 SYGVNS. CDR3: CASSRQGPRLEQYF. DNA for the CDR3: TGTGCCAGCAGTAGGCAGGGGCCCCGTTTGGAGCAGTACTTC.

This clone was counted a few times. This rearrangement joins TRBV2 to TRBJ2-6; D is ambiguous. Germline CDR1 is SNHLY and CDR2 is FYNNEI. The CDR3 totals 14 residues. The V end lost 1 base, the J end lost 2 bases, and 3 bases lay between the germline ends. This chain's CDR3 is CASSEGAGANVLTF. CDR3 nucleotide sequence: TGTGCCAGCAGTGAAGGTGCTGGGGCCAACGTCCTGACTTTC.

This clone has a handful of counts. The chain combines TRBV20-1 with TRBJ1-1; no firm D call. Germline CDR1 is DFQATT and CDR2 is SNEGSKA (reference sequence). The V end was cut by 4 bases, the J end by 10 bases, with 13 bases between. This CDR3 comprises 11 residues. The CDR3 here is CSAKGPGAAFF. CDR3 sequence (DNA): TGCAGTGCTAAGGGCCCGGGAGCAGCTTTCTTT.

This clone has just a few counts. The gene calls are TRBV29-1 and TRBJ1-1; D uncertain. The germline gives CDR1 SQVTM, CDR2 ANQGSEA. The CDR3 loop spans 12 amino acids. CDR3 coding DNA: TGCAGGGTCGAGGGCCTGAACACTGAAGCTTTCTTT. This translates into CRVEGLNTEAFF.

This clone came up a few times. The chain recombines TRBV9 with TRBJ1-1; D perhaps matches TRBD1 (6 bases). Trimming cost V 4 bases and J 2 bases, with 12 bases left between them. This CDR3 has 14 amino acids. The germline V gene encodes CDR1 SGDLS and CDR2 YYNGEE. For the CDR3, the DNA is TGTGCCAGCAGCCCCGGGACACACAACACTGAAGCTTTCTTT. As protein: CASSPGTHNTEAFF.

There are a few counts of this clone. CDR3 residues: CASSWDRVGTDTQYF. The CDR3 bases are TGTGCCAGCAGTTGGGACAGGGTAGGCACAGATACGCAGTATTTT. The rearrangement joins TRBV2 to TRBJ2-3; 9 bases are a match to TRBD1. CDR1 is SNHLY and CDR2 is FYNNEI in the germline V gene. The CDR3 is made up of 15 amino acids. Trimming at V came to 5 bases and at J to 1 base, leaving 4 bases not matched to a gene.

V is TRBV27 and J is TRBJ1-2, with no clear D. V was trimmed by 6 bases and J by 5 bases, leaving 10 bases between them. The CDR3 totals 12 residues. The germline V gene has CDR1 MNHEY and CDR2 SMNVEV (reference sequence). CDR3 in amino acids: CASSPVGYGYTF. DNA for the CDR3: TGTGCCAGCAGCCCGGTCGGTTATGGCTACACCTTC.